This T cell receptor beta chain was identified in a study of cytomegalovirus exposure and HLA in healthy donors. Germline V gives CDR1 SGHRS, CDR2 YFSETQ. This CDR3 spans 15 amino acids. The V and J ends lost 0 bases and 6 bases, in that order; junction bases with no gene match: 7. Overall study findings and caveats: Presence/absence analyses supposed approximately even sequencing depth among donors. Reportedly, cytomegalovirus status was diagnosed with high sensitivity and specificity. In vitro experiments confirmed that a few CMV-associated chains were specific for CMV antigens. Most TCR sequences proved rare, with some public TCRs found in many donors.

A remark on this clone: Its antigen is still unknown.

PCR was performed using 60 Vbeta and 13 Jbeta primers. Profiling relied on immunoSEQ multiplex PCR, and the TCRdb table lists in-frame clones only, not all of them. The profile shows about 190,000 clones, around 79% of them singletons. The sequence was obtained from a woman aged 18-29 years in good health and CMV-seronegative. Input material: PBMCs. The chain employs TRBV5-1 and TRBJ2-7; 9 bases line up with TRBD1. In DNA form, the CDR3 reads TGCGCCAGCAGCTTGGGCCCGGGACAGGGTCGCGAGCAGTACTTC. It is translated as CASSLGPGQGREQYF.